These 18 T cell receptor beta chains originate from one sample sequenced in a study of cytomegalovirus exposure and HLA in healthy donors. Amplification used 60 Vbeta primers and 13 Jbeta primers. Sequencing used immunoSEQ multiplex PCR; TCRdb keeps in-frame clones, though not all of them. The profile shows around 100,000 clones, approximately 87% of them singletons. The sample taken for sequencing was PBMCs. These TCRs come from a middle-aged man in good health and CMV-seronegative.

A remark on this clone: Its ends do not fully match the called genes, so a read error is possible. This sequence joins TRBV7-9 and TRBJ1-4; 8 nucleotides line up with TRBD1. This CDR3 has 14 amino acids. Germline CDR1 and CDR2: SEHNR and FQNEAQ (reference sequence). DNA of the CDR3: TGTTCCAGCAGACCGGGGACAGGAAATGAAAAACTGTTTTTT. Translated: CSSRPGTGNEKLFF.

The chain links TRBV2 to TRBJ2-1; the match to TRBD1 covers 8 bases. The germline V gene encodes CDR1 SNHLY and CDR2 FYNNEI. This CDR3 has 13 residues. V trimming: 6 bases; J trimming: 4 bases; junction bases outside the gene matches: 2. The CDR3: CASRTGAYNEQFF. As DNA, the CDR3 is TGTGCCAGCAGGACAGGGGCTTACAATGAGCAGTTCTTC.

The CDR3 DNA is TGTGCCAGTAGTCTGGGACACGCAGCTTTCTTT. This gives the protein CASSLGHAAFF. The rearrangement links TRBV19 to TRBJ1-1; TRBD1 is a possible D gene (6 bases). The CDR3 consists of 11 residues. Between the trimmed V and J ends, which lost 5 bases and 10 bases, there was a span of 11 bases. Germline CDR1 LNHDA, CDR2 SQIVND (reference sequence). The full variable domain, in which reference TRBV19 and TRBJ1-1 provide the parts outside the CDR3, is DGGITQSPKYLFRKEGQNVTLSCEQNLNHDAMYWYRQDPGQGLRLIYYSQIVNDFQKGDIAEGYSVSREKKESFPLTVTSAQKNPTAFYLCASSLGHAAFFGQGTRLTVV.

As concerns this clone: Germline is not matched at one junction end, which may reflect a read error. This chain uses TRBV2 with TRBJ2-7, with D unresolved. The CDR3 consists of 14 residues. CDR1 is SNHLY, CDR2 FYNNEI, per germline. In DNA, the CDR3 is TGTGCCAGCACATCGTTGCTAGTCTTTTACGGGCAGTACTTC. Translating gives CASTSLLVFYGQYF.

The rearrangement joins TRBV5-1 to TRBJ1-3; no clear D gene. CDR3 length: 16 residues. V lost 4 bases, J lost 4 bases, and 18 bases lay in between. Germline CDR1 and CDR2: SGHRS and YFSETQ. CDR3 region: CASSPNPGMEGNTIYF. Written as DNA, the CDR3 is TGCGCCAGCAGCCCTAATCCGGGAATGGAAGGAAACACCATATATTTT.

The chain links TRBV2 to TRBJ1-1, with unresolved D. Trimming left V 8 bases short and J 3 bases short, with 13 bases between. The CDR3 runs 13 residues. The germline V gene encodes CDR1 SNHLY and CDR2 FYNNEI. The CDR3 nucleotides read TGTGCCAGCGGAGGGAAGTCGGACACTGAAGCTTTCTTT. Its protein is CASGGKSDTEAFF.

The gene calls are TRBV4-3 and TRBJ2-6; no firm D call. The germline V gene encodes CDR1 LGHNA and CDR2 YSLEER. The V end lost 3 bases, the J end lost 2 bases, and 8 bases lay between the germline ends. There are 15 residues in the CDR3. CDR3 amino acids: CASSHVSAGANVLTF. CDR3 sequence (DNA): TGCGCCAGCAGCCATGTATCGGCTGGGGCCAACGTCCTGACTTTC.

V usage is TRBV7-9 and J usage is TRBJ1-2, with TRBD1 matching 8 bases. Germline CDR1 SEHNR, CDR2 FQNEAQ (reference sequence). There are 15 residues in the CDR3. J was trimmed by 2 bases and V by 1 base; bases with no gene match: 3. Here the CDR3 DNA reads TGTGCCAGCAGCTTAGGTTCAGGGGGCAACTATGGCTACACCTTC. It encodes CASSLGSGGNYGYTF. Complete variable domain (other parts from reference TRBV7-9 and TRBJ1-2): DTGVSQNPRHKITKRGQNVTFRCDPISEHNRLYWYRQTLGQGPEFLTYFQNEAQLEKSRLLSDRFSAERPKGSFSTLEIQRTEQGDSAMYLCASSLGSGGNYGYTFGSGTRLTVV.

This clone was counted a few times. The V gene is TRBV10-2, the J gene TRBJ2-1; 10 nucleotides agree with TRBD2. From germline, CDR1 is WSHSY and CDR2 SAAADI. The V and J ends lost 6 bases and 2 bases, in that order; junction bases with no gene match: 4. The CDR3 spans 15 residues. CDR3 amino acids: CASREAGGAYNEQFF. The CDR3 nucleotides read TGCGCCAGCAGGGAAGCGGGGGGGGCCTACAATGAGCAGTTCTTC.

To note about this clone: An end of the junction does not agree with germline; a read error may underlie this. The chain couples TRBV19 to TRBJ2-7, with 12 bases fitting TRBD2. The CDR3 contains 15 residues. The V gene's germline CDR1 is LNHDA and CDR2 SQIVND (reference sequence). The CDR3 here is CASNIGLAGRGEQYF. The CDR3 DNA reads as TGTGCCAGTAATATAGGACTAGCGGGGAGAGGGGAGCAGTACTTC. Drawing the rest from reference TRBV19 and TRBJ2-7, the complete variable domain is DGGITQSPKYLFRKEGQNVTLSCEQNLNHDAMYWYRQDPGQGLRLIYYSQIVNDFQKGDIAEGYSVSREKKESFPLTVTSAQKNPTAFYLCASNIGLAGRGEQYFGPGTRLTVT.

The genes are TRBV7-3 and TRBJ1-1, with TRBD1 as a possible D gene (6 bases). The CDR3 totals 13 residues. CDR1 is SGHTA, CDR2 FQGTGA, per germline. Trimming pared 1 base from V and 5 bases from J, leaving 8 bases between. The CDR3 bases are TGTGCCAGCAGCTTAAACAGGGAAACTGAAGCTTTCTTT. It encodes CASSLNRETEAFF. The full variable domain, in which reference TRBV7-3 and TRBJ1-1 provide the parts outside the CDR3, is GAGVSQTPSNKVTEKGKYVELRCDPISGHTALYWYRQSLGQGPEFLIYFQGTGAADDSGLPNDRFFAVRPEGSVSTLKIQRTERGDSAVYLCASSLNRETEAFFGQGTRLTVV.

The chain uses TRBV5-1 and TRBJ2-5; D gene unclear. Germline CDR1 is SGHRS and CDR2 is YFSETQ. The CDR3 loop spans 12 amino acids. V was pared by 4 bases and J by 5 bases, with 9 bases between. The CDR3, as DNA: TGCGCCAGCAGCCCCCTCGGGGAGACCCAGTACTTC. Translation gives CASSPLGETQYF.

J is TRBJ1-2 and V is TRBV25-1, with D possibly matching TRBD1 (6 bases). CDR1 MGHDK and CDR2 SYGVNS come from the germline V gene. The CDR3 has 15 residues. V lost 2 bases and J lost 4, with 14 bases in between. CDR3 DNA: TGTGCCAGCAGTGAAAGTCCAGGGGCCCTCTATGGCTACACCTTC. Amino acids: CASSESPGALYGYTF.

CDR3 sequence (DNA): TGTGCCAGCAGCTTAGGGCAAGCGACCCTCCCCTCCGAGACCCAGTACTTC. It is translated as CASSLGQATLPSETQYF. V is TRBV7-8 and J is TRBJ2-5, with D unclear. Germline CDR1 is SGHVS and CDR2 is FQNEAQ. Deletions cut 1 base from V and 5 bases from J, with 20 bases between. The CDR3 consists of 17 residues.

Points on this clone: Its ends do not fully match the called genes, so a read error is possible. This sequence joins TRBV7-9 and TRBJ1-1; D gene uncertain. Germline CDR1 and CDR2: SEHNR and FQNEAQ (reference sequence). This CDR3 is 12 amino acids long. Here the CDR3 DNA reads TGTTCCAGCAGCCAAACGGTGCAAGAAGCTTTCTTT. This sequence encodes CSSSQTVQEAFF.

V gene TRBV6-6 combines with J gene TRBJ1-4; D may be TRBD1 (6 bases). This CDR3 contains 15 residues. Germline V gene sequence: CDR1 MNHNY, CDR2 SVGAGI (reference sequence). Trimming stripped 5 bases from V and 5 bases from J, with 15 bases between. The CDR3, as DNA: TGTGCCAGCAGTACCCTCGGACAGCCGAATGAAAAACTGTTTTTT. Translated: CASSTLGQPNEKLFF.

The V call is TRBV6-5, the J call TRBJ1-1; perhaps TRBD1 as D (5 bases). The CDR3 contains 14 residues. The germline V gene has CDR1 MNHEY and CDR2 SVGAGI. Trimming pared 5 bases from V and 2 bases from J, leaving 12 bases between. The CDR3 here is CASSPRGGNTEAFF. Written as DNA, the CDR3 is TGTGCCAGCAGTCCCCGCGGGGGTAACACTGAAGCTTTCTTT.

V gene TRBV7-6 combines with J gene TRBJ1-2, with TRBD1 matching 7 bases. CDR3 length equals 15 residues. V shed 5 bases, J shed 2 bases, and the junction held 8 bases outside the gene matches. Germline V gene sequence: CDR1 SGHVS, CDR2 FNYEAQ. CDR3 protein: CASSDPGQPNYGYTF. CDR3 nucleotide sequence: TGTGCCAGCAGCGACCCGGGACAGCCAAACTATGGCTACACCTTC.